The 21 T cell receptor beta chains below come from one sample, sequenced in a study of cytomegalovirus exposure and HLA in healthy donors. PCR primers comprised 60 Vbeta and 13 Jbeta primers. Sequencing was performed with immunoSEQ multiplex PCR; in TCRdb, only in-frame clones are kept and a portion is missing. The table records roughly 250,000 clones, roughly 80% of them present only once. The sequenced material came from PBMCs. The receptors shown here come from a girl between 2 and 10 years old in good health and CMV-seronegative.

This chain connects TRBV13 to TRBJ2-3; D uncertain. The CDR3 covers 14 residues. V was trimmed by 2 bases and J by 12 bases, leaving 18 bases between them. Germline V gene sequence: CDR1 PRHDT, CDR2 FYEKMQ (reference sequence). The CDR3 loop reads CASSLSGPLHYQYF. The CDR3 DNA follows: TGTGCCAGCAGCTTATCCGGTCCCCTCCATTATCAGTATTTT.

The CDR3 region has the DNA TGTGCCAGCAGCCTAATCGACAGGGGGGGATACATTCAGTACTTC. This gives the protein CASSLIDRGGYIQYF. This rearrangement joins TRBV7-2 to TRBJ2-4; TRBD1 matches at 9 bases. J lost 8 bases, V lost 5 bases, and 10 bases had no gene match. The V gene's germline CDR1 is SGHTA and CDR2 FQGNSA. CDR3 size: 15 residues.

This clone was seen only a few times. The CDR3 region is CASTFPGWDTEAFF. The CDR3 nucleotides read TGTGCCAGCACTTTCCCAGGGTGGGACACTGAAGCTTTCTTT. The rearrangement joins TRBV28 to TRBJ1-1, with D possibly TRBD1 on 5 matching bases. This CDR3 region has 14 residues. The ends were cut back, 7 bases at V and 3 bases at J, with 15 bases in the middle. Germline V gene data show CDR1 as MDHEN and CDR2 as SYDVKM.

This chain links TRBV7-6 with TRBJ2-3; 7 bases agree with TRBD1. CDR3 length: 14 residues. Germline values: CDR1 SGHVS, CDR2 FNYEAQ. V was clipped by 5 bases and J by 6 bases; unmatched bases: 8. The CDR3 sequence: CASSPRQGSDTQYF. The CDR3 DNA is TGTGCCAGCAGCCCACGACAGGGCAGTGATACGCAGTATTTT.

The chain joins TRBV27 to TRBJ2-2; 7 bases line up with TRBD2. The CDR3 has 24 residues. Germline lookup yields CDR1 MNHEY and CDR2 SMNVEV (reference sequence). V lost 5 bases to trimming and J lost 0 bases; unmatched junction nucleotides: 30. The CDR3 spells CASSRLRLPESWGGLTTNTGELFF. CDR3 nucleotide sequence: TGTGCCAGCAGTCGCCTCCGATTACCCGAGAGTTGGGGGGGACTCACTACGAACACCGGGGAGCTGTTTTTT.

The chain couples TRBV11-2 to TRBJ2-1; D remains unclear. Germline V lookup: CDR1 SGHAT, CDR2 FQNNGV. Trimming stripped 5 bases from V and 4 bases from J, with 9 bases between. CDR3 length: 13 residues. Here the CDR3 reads CASSPFRYNEQFF. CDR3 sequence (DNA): TGTGCCAGCAGCCCGTTTAGATACAATGAGCAGTTCTTC.

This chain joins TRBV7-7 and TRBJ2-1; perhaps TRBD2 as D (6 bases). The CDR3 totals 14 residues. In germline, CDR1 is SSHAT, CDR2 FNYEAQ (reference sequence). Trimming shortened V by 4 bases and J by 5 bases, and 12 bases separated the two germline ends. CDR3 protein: CASSSLPGDNEQFF. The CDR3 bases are TGTGCCAGCAGCTCCCTCCCGGGAGACAATGAGCAGTTCTTC.

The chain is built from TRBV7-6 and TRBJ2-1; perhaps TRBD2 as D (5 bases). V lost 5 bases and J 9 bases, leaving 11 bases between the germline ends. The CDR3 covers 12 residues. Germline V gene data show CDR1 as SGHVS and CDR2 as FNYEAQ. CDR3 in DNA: TGTGCCAGCAGCCGCTTACGGGGTGAGCAGTTCTTC. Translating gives CASSRLRGEQFF.

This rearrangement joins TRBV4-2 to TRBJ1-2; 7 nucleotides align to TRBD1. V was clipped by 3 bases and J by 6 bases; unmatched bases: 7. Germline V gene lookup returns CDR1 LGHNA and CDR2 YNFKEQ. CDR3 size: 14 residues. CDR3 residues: CASSQNRGHDGYTF. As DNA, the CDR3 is TGTGCCAGCAGCCAGAACAGGGGACACGATGGCTACACCTTC.

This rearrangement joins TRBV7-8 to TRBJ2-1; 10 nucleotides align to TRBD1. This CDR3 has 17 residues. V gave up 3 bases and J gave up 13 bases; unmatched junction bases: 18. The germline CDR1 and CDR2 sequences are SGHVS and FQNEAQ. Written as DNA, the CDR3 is TGTGCCAGCAGCTTTGGACAGGGGGAAGAGAGCGGGAGCATTCAGTTCTTC. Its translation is CASSFGQGEESGSIQFF. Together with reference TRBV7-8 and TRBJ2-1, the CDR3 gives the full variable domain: GAGVSQSPRYKVAKRGQDVALRCDPISGHVSLFWYQQALGQGPEFLTYFQNEAQLDKSGLPSDRFFAERPEGSVSTLKIQRTQQEDSAVYLCASSFGQGEESGSIQFFGPGTRLTVL.

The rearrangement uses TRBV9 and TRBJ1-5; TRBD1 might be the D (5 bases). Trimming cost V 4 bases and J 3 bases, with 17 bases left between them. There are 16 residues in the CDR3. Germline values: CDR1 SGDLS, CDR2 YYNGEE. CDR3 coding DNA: TGTGCCAGCAGCCTAACGGCGGGGGAGCCCAATCAGCCCCAGCATTTT. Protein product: CASSLTAGEPNQPQHF.

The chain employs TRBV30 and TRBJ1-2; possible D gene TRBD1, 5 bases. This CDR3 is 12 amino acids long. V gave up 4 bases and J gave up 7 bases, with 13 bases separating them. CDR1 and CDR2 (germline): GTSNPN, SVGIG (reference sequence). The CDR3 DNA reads TGTGCCTGGAAGGGGTATCCGGGTGGCTACACCTTC. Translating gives CAWKGYPGGYTF.

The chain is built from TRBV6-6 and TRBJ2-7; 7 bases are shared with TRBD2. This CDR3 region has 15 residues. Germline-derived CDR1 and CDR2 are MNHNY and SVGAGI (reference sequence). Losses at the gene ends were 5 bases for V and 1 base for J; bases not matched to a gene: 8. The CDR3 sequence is CASSHQRGLSYEQYF. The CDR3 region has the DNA TGTGCCAGCAGTCACCAGCGGGGTCTATCCTACGAGCAGTACTTC.

The CDR3 DNA reads as TGCGCCAGCAGTGATTCCGGGAGAAACTATGGCTACACCTTC. Translating gives CASSDSGRNYGYTF. The chain joins TRBV10-1 to TRBJ1-2; D gene uncertain. Trimming removed 3 bases from V and 2 bases from J, with 10 bases in between. The CDR3 covers 14 residues. Germline lookup yields CDR1 WNHNN and CDR2 SYGVQD (reference sequence).

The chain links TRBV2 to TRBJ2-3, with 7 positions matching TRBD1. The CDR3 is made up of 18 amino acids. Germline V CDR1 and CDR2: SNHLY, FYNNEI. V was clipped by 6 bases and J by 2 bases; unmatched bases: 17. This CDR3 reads CASRALYIKQGITDTQYF. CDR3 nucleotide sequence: TGTGCCAGCAGGGCTCTGTATATAAAACAGGGGATCACAGATACGCAGTATTTT.

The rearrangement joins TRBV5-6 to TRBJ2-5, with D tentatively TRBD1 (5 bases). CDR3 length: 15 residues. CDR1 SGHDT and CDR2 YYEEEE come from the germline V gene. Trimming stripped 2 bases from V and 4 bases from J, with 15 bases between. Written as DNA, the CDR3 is TGTGCCAGCAGCTTTTTTCAGGGTAGCTTAGAGACCCAGTACTTC. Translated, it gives CASSFFQGSLETQYF.

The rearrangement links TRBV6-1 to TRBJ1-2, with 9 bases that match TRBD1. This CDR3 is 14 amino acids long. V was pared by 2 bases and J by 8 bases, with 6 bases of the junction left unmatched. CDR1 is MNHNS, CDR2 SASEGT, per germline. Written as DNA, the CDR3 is TGTGCCAGCAGTGAAACGGGACAGGGCGGCGGCTACACCTTC. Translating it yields CASSETGQGGGYTF.

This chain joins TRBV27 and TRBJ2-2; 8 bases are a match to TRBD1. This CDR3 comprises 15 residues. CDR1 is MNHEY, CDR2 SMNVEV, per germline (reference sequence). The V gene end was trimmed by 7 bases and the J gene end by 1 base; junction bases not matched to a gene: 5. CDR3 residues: CASTRGTGNTGELFF. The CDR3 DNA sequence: TGTGCCAGCACCCGGGGGACAGGGAACACCGGGGAGCTGTTTTTT.

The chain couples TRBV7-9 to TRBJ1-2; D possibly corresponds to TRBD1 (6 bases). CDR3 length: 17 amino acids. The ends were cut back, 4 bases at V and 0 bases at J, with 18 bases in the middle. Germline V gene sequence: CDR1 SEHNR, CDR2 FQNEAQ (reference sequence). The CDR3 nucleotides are TGTGCCAGCAGCTCGTTTCTATCACAGGGAGCTAACTATGGCTACACCTTC. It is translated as CASSSFLSQGANYGYTF.

CDR3: CASSFPTSGGPNTGELFF. CDR3 coding DNA: TGCGCCAGCAGCTTTCCGACTAGCGGGGGGCCTAACACCGGGGAGCTGTTTTTT. The genes are TRBV5-1 and TRBJ2-2; 13 bases match TRBD2. Trimming cost V 2 bases and J 2 bases; bases outside gene matches: 6. CDR1 is SGHRS and CDR2 is YFSETQ in the germline V gene. The CDR3 has 18 residues. Supplemented by reference TRBV5-1 and TRBJ2-2, the full variable domain reads KAGVTQTPRYLIKTRGQQVTLSCSPISGHRSVSWYQQTPGQGLQFLFEYFSETQRNKGNFPGRFSGRQFSNSRSEMNVSTLELGDSALYLCASSFPTSGGPNTGELFFGEGSRLTVL.

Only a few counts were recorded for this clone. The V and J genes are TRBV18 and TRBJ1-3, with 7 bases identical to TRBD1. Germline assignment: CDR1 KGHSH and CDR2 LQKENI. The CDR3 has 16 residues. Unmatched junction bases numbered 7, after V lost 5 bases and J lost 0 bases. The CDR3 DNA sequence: TGTGCCAGCTCAATTGACAGGGCCCGCTCTGGAAACACCATATATTTT. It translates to CASSIDRARSGNTIYF.